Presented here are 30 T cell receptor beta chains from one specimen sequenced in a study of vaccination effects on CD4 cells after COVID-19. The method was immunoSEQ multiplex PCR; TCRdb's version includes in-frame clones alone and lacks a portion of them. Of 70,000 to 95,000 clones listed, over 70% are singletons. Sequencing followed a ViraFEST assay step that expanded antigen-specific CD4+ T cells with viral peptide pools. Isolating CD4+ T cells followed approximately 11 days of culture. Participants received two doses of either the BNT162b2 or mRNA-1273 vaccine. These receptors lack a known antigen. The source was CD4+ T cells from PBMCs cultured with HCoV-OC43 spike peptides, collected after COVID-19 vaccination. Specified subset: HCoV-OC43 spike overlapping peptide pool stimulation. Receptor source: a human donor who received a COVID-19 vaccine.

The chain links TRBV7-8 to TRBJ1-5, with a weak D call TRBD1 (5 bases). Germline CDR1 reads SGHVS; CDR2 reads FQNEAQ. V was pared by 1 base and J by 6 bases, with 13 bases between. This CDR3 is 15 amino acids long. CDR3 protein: CASSLDGGSGQPQHF. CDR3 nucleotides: TGTGCCAGCAGCTTAGACGGGGGGTCGGGTCAGCCCCAGCATTTT.

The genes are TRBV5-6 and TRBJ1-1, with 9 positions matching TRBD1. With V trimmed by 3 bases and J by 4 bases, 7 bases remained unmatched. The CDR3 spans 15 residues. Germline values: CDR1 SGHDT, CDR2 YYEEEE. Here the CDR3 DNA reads TGTGCCAGCAGCTCTCAACTGACAGGGGGCACTGAAGCTTTCTTT. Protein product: CASSSQLTGGTEAFF.

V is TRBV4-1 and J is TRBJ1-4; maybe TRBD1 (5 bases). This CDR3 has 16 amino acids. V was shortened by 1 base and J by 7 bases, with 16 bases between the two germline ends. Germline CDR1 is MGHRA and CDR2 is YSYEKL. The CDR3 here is CASSQVSGGWGEKLFF. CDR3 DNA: TGCGCCAGCAGCCAAGTTTCGGGGGGATGGGGTGAAAAACTGTTTTTT.

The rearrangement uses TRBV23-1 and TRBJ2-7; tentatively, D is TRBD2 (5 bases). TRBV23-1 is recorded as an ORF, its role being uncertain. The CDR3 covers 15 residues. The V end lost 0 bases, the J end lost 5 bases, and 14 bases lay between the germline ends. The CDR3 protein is CASSQSMRERDEQYV. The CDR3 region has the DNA TGCGCCAGCAGTCAATCGATGAGGGAACGGGACGAGCAGTACGTC.

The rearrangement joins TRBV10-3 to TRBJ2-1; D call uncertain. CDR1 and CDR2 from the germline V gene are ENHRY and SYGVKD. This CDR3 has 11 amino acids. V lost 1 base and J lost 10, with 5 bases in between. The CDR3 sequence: CAISEYREQFF. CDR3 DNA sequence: TGTGCCATCAGTGAGTACCGGGAGCAGTTCTTC.

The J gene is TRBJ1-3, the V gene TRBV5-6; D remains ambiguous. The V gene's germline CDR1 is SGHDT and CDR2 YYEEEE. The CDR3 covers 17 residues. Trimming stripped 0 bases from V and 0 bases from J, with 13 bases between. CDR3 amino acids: CASSLAVYGDSGNTIYF. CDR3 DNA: TGTGCCAGCAGCTTGGCCGTGTACGGAGACTCTGGAAACACCATATATTTT. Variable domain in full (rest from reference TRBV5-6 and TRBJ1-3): DAGVTQSPTHLIKTRGQQVTLRCSPKSGHDTVSWYQQALGQGPQFIFQYYEEEERQRGNFPDRFSGHQFPNYSSELNVNALLLGDSALYLCASSLAVYGDSGNTIYFGEGSWLTVV.

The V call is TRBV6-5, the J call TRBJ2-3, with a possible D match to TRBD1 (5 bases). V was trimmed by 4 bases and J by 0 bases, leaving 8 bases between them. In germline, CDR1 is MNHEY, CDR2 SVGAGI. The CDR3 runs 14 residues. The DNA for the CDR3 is TGTGCCAGCAGTTTACAGGCTAGCACAGATACGCAGTATTTT. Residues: CASSLQASTDTQYF.

The CDR3 reads CASSLDTVRETQYF. The CDR3 nucleotides are TGTGCCAGCAGCTTGGATACGGTTCGGGAGACCCAGTACTTC. The rearrangement links TRBV5-5 to TRBJ2-5; D gene unclear. The CDR3 has 14 residues. Germline loops: CDR1 SGHKS, CDR2 YYEKEE (reference sequence). The ends were cut back, 0 bases at V and 5 bases at J, with 11 bases in the middle.

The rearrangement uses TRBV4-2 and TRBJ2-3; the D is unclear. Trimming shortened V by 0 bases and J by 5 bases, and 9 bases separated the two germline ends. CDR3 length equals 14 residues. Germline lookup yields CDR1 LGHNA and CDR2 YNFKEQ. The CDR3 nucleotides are TGTGCCAGCAGCCAAGATACCGTCCTAGATACGCAGTATTTT. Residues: CASSQDTVLDTQYF.

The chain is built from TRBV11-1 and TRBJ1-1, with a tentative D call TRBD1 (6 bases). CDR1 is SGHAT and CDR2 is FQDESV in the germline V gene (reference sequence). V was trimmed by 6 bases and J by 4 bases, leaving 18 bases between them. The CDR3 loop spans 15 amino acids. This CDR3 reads CASSPHQGKATEAFF. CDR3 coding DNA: TGTGCCAGCAGTCCCCATCAGGGGAAGGCCACTGAAGCTTTCTTT.

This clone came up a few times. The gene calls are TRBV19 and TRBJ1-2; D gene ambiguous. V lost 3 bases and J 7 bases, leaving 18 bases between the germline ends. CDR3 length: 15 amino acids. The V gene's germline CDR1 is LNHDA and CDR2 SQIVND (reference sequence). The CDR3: CASSMSGSPNPGYTF. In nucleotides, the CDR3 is TGTGCCAGTAGTATGTCCGGGAGCCCCAACCCTGGCTACACCTTC.

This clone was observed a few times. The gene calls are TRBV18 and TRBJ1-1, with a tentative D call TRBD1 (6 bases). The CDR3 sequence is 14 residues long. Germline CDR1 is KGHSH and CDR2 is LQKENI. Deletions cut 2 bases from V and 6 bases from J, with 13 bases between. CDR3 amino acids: CASSPGAGESEAFF. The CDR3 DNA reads TGTGCCAGCTCACCAGGGGCAGGGGAGTCTGAAGCTTTCTTT.

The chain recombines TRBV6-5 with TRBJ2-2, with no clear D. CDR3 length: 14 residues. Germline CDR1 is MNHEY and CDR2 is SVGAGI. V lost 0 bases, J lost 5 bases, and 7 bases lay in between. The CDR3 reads CASSYSLGTGELFF. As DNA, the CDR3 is TGTGCCAGCAGTTACTCCCTGGGGACCGGGGAGCTGTTTTTT.

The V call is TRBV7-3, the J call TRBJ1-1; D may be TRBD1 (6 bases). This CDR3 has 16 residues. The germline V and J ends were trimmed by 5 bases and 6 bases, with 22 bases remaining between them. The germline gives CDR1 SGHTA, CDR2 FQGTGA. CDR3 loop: CASSALSGTKNAEAFF. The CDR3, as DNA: TGTGCCAGCAGCGCTTTGTCGGGGACAAAAAACGCTGAAGCTTTCTTT.

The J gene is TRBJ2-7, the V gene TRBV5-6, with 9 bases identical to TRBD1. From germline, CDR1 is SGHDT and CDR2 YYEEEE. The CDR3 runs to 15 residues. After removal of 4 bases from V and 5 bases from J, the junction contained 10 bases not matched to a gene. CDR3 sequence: CASSHGRQGVHEQYV. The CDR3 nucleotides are TGTGCCAGCAGCCACGGAAGACAGGGGGTCCACGAGCAGTACGTC.

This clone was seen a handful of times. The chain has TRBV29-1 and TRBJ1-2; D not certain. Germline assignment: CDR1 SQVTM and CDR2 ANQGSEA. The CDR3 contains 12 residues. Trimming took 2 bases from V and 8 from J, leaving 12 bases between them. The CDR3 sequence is CSVETGYRGYTF. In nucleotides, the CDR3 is TGCAGCGTTGAAACGGGGTATCGAGGCTACACCTTC.

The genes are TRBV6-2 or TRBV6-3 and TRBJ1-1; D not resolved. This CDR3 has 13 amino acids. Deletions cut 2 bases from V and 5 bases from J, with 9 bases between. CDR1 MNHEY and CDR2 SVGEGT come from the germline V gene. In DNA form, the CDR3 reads TGTGCCAGCAGTTACACGGGGATTACTGAAGCTTTCTTT. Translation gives CASSYTGITEAFF.

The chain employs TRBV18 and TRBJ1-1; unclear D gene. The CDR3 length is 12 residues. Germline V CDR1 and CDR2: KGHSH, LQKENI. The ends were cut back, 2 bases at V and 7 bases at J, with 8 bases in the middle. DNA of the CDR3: TGTGCCAGCTCACCAGAGGGCGATGAAGCTTTCTTT. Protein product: CASSPEGDEAFF.

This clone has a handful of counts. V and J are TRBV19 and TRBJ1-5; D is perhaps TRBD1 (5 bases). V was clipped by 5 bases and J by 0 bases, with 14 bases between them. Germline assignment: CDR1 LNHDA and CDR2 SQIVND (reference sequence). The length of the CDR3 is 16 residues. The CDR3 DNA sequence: TGTGCCAGTAGTTCAGGGACCCGGGGTAGCAATCAGCCCCAGCATTTT. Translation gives CASSSGTRGSNQPQHF. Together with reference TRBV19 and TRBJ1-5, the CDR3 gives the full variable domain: DGGITQSPKYLFRKEGQNVTLSCEQNLNHDAMYWYRQDPGQGLRLIYYSQIVNDFQKGDIAEGYSVSREKKESFPLTVTSAQKNPTAFYLCASSSGTRGSNQPQHFGDGTRLSIL.

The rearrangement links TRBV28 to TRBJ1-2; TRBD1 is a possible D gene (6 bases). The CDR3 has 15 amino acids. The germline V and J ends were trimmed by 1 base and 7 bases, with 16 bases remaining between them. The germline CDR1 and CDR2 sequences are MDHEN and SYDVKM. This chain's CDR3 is CASSLLLGGAFGYTF. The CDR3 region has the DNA TGTGCCAGCAGTTTATTGTTGGGGGGCGCTTTTGGCTACACCTTC.

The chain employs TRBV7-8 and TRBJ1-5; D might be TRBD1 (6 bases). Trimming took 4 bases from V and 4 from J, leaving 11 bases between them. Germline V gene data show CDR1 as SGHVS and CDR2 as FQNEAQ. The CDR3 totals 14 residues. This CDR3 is CASSSGTGNQPQHF. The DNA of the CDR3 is TGTGCCAGCAGCTCGGGAACAGGGAATCAGCCCCAGCATTTT.

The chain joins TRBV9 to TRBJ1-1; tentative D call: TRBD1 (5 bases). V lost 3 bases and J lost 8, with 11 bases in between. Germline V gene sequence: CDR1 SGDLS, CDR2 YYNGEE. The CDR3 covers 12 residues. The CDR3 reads CASSGRQREAFF. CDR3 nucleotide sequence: TGTGCCAGCAGCGGTAGACAGCGAGAAGCTTTCTTT.

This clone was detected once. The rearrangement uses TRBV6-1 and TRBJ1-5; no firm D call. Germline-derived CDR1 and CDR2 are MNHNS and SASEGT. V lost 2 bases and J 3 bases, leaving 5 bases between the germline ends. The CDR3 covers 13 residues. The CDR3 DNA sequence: TGTGCCAGCAGTGAACAGTTCAATCAGCCCCAGCATTTT. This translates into CASSEQFNQPQHF.

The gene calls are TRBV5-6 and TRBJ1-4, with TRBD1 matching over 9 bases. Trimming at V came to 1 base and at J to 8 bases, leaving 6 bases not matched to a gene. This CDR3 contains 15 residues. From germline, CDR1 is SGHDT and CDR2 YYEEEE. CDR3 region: CASSLWGQGEEKLFF. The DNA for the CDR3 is TGTGCCAGCAGCTTGTGGGGACAGGGAGAAGAAAAACTGTTTTTT.

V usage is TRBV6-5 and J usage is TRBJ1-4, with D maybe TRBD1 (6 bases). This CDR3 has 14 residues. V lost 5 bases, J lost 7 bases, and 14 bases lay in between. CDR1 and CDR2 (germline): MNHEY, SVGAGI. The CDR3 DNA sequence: TGTGCCAGCAGTATGGGGGGCGCCCGTGAAAAACTGTTTTTT. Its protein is CASSMGGAREKLFF.

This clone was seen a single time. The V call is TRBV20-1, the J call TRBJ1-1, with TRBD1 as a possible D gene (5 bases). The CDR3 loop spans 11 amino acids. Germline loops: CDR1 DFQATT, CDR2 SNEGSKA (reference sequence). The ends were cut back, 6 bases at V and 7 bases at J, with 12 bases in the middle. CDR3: CSATLQVEAFF. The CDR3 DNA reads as TGCAGTGCAACCTTACAGGTTGAAGCTTTCTTT.

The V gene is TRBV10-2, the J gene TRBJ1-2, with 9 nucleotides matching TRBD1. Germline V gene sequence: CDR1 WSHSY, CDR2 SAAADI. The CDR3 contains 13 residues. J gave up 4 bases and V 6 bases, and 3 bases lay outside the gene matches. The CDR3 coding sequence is TGCGCCAGCAGCCCGGGACAGGGCTATGGCTACACCTTC. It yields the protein CASSPGQGYGYTF.

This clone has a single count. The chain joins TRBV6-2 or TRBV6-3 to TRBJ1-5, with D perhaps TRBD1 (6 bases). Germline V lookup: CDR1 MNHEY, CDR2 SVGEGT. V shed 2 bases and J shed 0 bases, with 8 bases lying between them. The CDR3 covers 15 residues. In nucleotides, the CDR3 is TGTGCCAGCAGTTACAAGGACAGTAGCAATCAGCCCCAGCATTTT. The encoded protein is CASSYKDSSNQPQHF.

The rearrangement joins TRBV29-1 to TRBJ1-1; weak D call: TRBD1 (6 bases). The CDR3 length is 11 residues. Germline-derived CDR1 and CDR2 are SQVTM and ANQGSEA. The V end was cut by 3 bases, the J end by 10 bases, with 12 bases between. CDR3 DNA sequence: TGCAGCGTTGACAGGGGCGCAGGAGCTTTCTTT. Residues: CSVDRGAGAFF.

The CDR3 nucleotides read TGTGCCACCAGCAGAGATGTCTCCGGGGGGCAGCCCCAGCATTTT. Amino acids: CATSRDVSGGQPQHF. This chain links TRBV15 with TRBJ1-5; TRBD1 is a possible D gene (5 bases). The CDR3 runs to 15 residues. The germline CDR1 and CDR2 sequences are LNHNV and YYDKDF (reference sequence). Trimming took 0 bases from V and 7 from J, leaving 13 bases between them.